The source of this T cell receptor beta chain is a study of blood T cell repertoires in COVID-19. Overall study: COVID-19 samples from acute and convalescent phases originated in the United States, Italy and Spain. Nucleic acid was either cDNA or gDNA, and it came from T cells, B-cell-depleted T cells, or PBMCs.

The germline V gene has CDR1 SGHAT and CDR2 FQNNGV. The V and J ends lost 10 bases and 4 bases, in that order; junction bases with no gene match: 21. CDR3 length equals 19 residues. The participants were between about 18 and 90 years old and came from under 25 US areas. Only in-frame clones appear in the TCRdb table, and some are missing; sequencing was by immunoSEQ multiplex PCR. The sample lists around 290,000 clones, around nine tenths occurring once. The chain uses TRBV11-2 and TRBJ2-3; 12 nucleotides match TRBD2. Material: PBMCs or T cells enriched from blood (not recorded which). The sequence was collected from a woman younger than 35 who had recovered from COVID-19. This CDR3 is CATSTFSSSGRAGSDTQYF. As DNA, the CDR3 is TGTGCCACCTCAACGTTCTCCTCTAGCGGGAGGGCCGGGTCAGATACGCAGTATTTT.